This TCR beta chain was recorded in a study of cytomegalovirus exposure and HLA in healthy donors listed by TCRdb under 2017. With regard to the full study: An earlier analysis of several hundred of the donors reported 250 to 350 Gb of sequence data and approximately 110 million unique TCR beta sequences from 150 million to 200 million T cells. An early release covering over 500 HLA-typed donors comprised about 320 gigabases of sequencing data and 85 million to 100 million unique TCR sequences. The genetic ancestry cluster associated with self-reported Caucasian donors included 65% to 90% of the roughly 410 genotyped donors. The study aimed to test whether cataloging public T cell receptors could reveal signatures of past pathogen exposure. The T cell repertoires of 666 subjects were profiled by immunosequencing and related to cytomegalovirus serostatus. In addition to the first cohort of around 670 subjects, a separate validation cohort of approximately 120 different subjects was used. To predict cytomegalovirus infection status, the study brought together high-throughput TCR immunosequencing, statistical association of individual TCRs with disease status, and machine learning. A later analysis re-analyzed previously published TCR beta repertoires from roughly 690 donors and added high-resolution HLA genotyping to study TCR occurrence patterns. Rather than drawing on any new phenotypic data, the later analysis identified candidate immune exposures from TCR beta sequences and the way those sequences occurred across donors. In an earlier analysis of 587 of the donors, high-throughput TCR beta sequencing was used to judge whether each TCR beta V gene segment behaved as functional or pseudogenic. Donor age, sex, ethnicity and CMV serostatus were collected together with the repertoire data. A later genetic analysis took genome-wide SNP genotypes for about 55% of the roughly 670 donors and used that subset as a discovery cohort. Every repertoire in the discovery cohort had been generated on one and the same sequencing platform. Both class I and class II loci were covered by HLA typing, at four-digit resolution. The number of donors typed differed by locus, with roughly 620-630 for A, B, C, DRB1 and DQB1, around 500 for DQA1, approximately 580 for DPA1, and about 450 for DPB1. Five DR-DQ haplotypes were handled as single units for association and clustering because linkage in the cohort was strong. Among about 360 genotyped donors of the cohort, an average of approximately 240,000 unique TCR beta nucleotide sequences were sequenced per donor, around a sixth of them non-productive. Overall study results and their limits: Linkage disequilibrium might explain the correlated functional status among segregating V segments, but an unknown experimental factor could not be ruled out. A further reported finding was that TCR beta sequences accurately predicted the HLA-A and HLA-B alleles for most subjects in the first cohort. When HLA alleles, especially DR and DQ, strongly co-occurred, TCR associations were difficult to assign to individual alleles. In the study, roughly 160 TCR beta chains were listed as associated with cytomegalovirus. Because some donors lacked HLA typing at each locus, the association tests relied only on the typed subset. According to a later analysis, TCR association rates differed among HLA loci, with DRB1 alleles showing the most associated TCRs and HLA-C alleles showing the fewest. A later genetic analysis associated a missense DCLRE1C variant with V-gene and J-gene trimming of TCR beta chains, and an independent cohort replicated the association. In vitro tests confirmed that a few of the cytomegalovirus-associated TCR beta chains recognize cytomegalovirus antigens. Broadly in line with IMGT annotations, most TCR beta V segments showed up in productive rearrangements about 87% or about 30% of the time in an earlier analysis of 450 to 600 of the donors. The classifier was reported to diagnose cytomegalovirus status with high specificity and sensitivity in both the original and validation cohorts. Several of the top co-occurrence clusters appeared to be linked to parvovirus B19, influenza, CMV and Epstein-Barr virus, according to a later analysis. A cluster of highly shared sequence variants was judged likely to be a technical artifact of the sequencing pipeline. Because counts were too low, around 17 rarely observed V segments, including chromosome 9 orphons, were left out of the earlier analysis of some 600 of the donors. The authors suggested that the approach could potentially be generalized to other disease states and immunological phenotypes. The presence/absence analyses assumed that sequencing depth was roughly uniform across donors, and that assumption may not be true. According to a later analysis, most CMV-associated TCR beta chains appeared to be HLA-restricted, and the HLA associations seemed to be driven largely by CMV exposure. Across donors, most TCR sequences were observed very rarely, whereas some public TCRs were present in many individuals. A later analysis found that HLA-associated TCR beta chains were more clonally expanded and had lower generation probabilities than equally common non-associated chains. Some IMGT-functional V segments, including TRBV6-2 and TRBV6-3, could not be told apart with the 87-base-pair reads, so those segments were excluded. A later analysis associated 17,000 or so TCR beta sequences with specific HLA alleles at a false discovery rate of 0.05. Immune exposure information for the cohort was limited to CMV serostatus. In a later genetic analysis, fewer N-insertions in productive TCRs were reported among donors in an Asian-associated ancestry cluster than the roughly 670-donor mean. Only TCR beta chains were sequenced in this cohort, and the absence of alpha or paired-chain data limited detectable features.

The cohort was made up of around 720 healthy bone marrow donors. At the time of sampling, all cohort members were nominally healthy, though unrecorded immune exposures were likely present. The donor was CMV seronegative and was included in the group of about 350 seronegative cohort members. A peripheral blood sample was collected from each donor, and TCR beta sequencing was performed on peripheral blood mononuclear cells. Genomic DNA was extracted from the blood cell samples with the Qiagen DNeasy Blood Extraction Kit. On this clone itself: Its binding antigen is unknown. There are no base qualities to consult, and no much larger clone falls within one base.

Its CDR3 holds 15 amino acids, cysteine through phenylalanine. Just CDR3 DNA is preserved here, 45 bases in frame from base 1. CDR1 is given as MNHEY and CDR2 as SMNVEV, both from the germline V gene (reference sequence). Between the V and J ends, shortened by 5 bases and 1 base respectively, the junction contains 9 bases. The method was the immunoSEQ multiplex PCR assay. The multiplex PCR relied on a mix of 60 forward primers for TCR Vbeta segments and 13 reverse primers for TCR Jbeta segments. The CDR3 region of rearranged TCR beta genes was amplified from genomic DNA with a multiplex PCR assay. The amplified TCR beta libraries were sequenced on the Illumina HiSeq System as 87-base-pair reads. The published analysis was carried out like this. Across the 500 to 750 repertoires, a later analysis counted 80 million or so unique TCR beta chains, around 11 million of which were shared by at least two donors. Raw reads were error-corrected and collapsed into unique sequences by a nearest-neighbor algorithm in which closely related sequences were merged to remove PCR and sequencing errors. CDR3 sequences were aligned to IMGT reference sequences to assign V, D and J gene segments. For a sequence to be retained, a match of at least six nucleotides to both a V gene segment and a J gene segment was required. A rearrangement was called productive if the CDR3 had no stop codons and remained in frame with V and J, and every other rearrangement was called non-productive. CDR3 was defined by IMGT convention, running from the second conserved V-encoded cysteine to the conserved J-encoded phenylalanine. Sequences without an unambiguous match to a single V gene segment were excluded from the earlier analysis of 587 of the donors. An earlier analysis of 587 of the donors classified V segments as functional when productive rearrangements were above 56.7% and as segregating when the standard deviation between donors was above 5%. To diagnose cytomegalovirus status from the catalog of TCR beta chain sequences, a statistical classification framework was built. In a later analysis, V and J genes were assigned by comparing TCR nucleotide sequences against IMGT/GENE-DB human TR gene sequences. In a later analysis, CDR3 sequences and most-parsimonious VDJ recombination scenarios were assigned using the TCRdist pipeline. A later analysis defined each TCR beta chain by its CDR3 amino acid sequence plus V-gene family, and excluded reads lacking a unique V-gene family. To address suspected cross-contamination and a sequencing artifact, a later analysis removed roughly 580 highly shared, low-generation-probability nucleotide sequences. In a later analysis, a clonal expansion index for each public chain was calculated from normalized within-repertoire ranks of inferred template counts. In a later analysis, generation probabilities were computed with a VDJ recombination model fitted to out-of-frame rearrangements, and the resulting probabilities were checked against IGoR. A later analysis scored TCR-TCR, TCR-HLA and TCR-CMV co-occurrence with hypergeometric tests, applying a repertoire-size bias correction to TCR pairs. In a later analysis, false discovery rates were estimated by permuting HLA or CMV assignments 20 times. A later analysis grouped co-occurring TCRs with DBSCAN, adding TCRdist sequence similarity when clustering within HLA-allele-positive subsets. Repertoires with fewer than 30,000 or more than 120,000 public chains were left out of co-occurrence clustering, as were a few repertoires with anomalous nucleotide sharing. TCRdb took over this immuneACCESS table, retaining in-frame rearrangements with V and J assigned. Such tables are incomplete; in checked studies, under half of the missing clones stem from an unresolved V gene, and the remainder is unexplained. V and J calls and clone size are given by that table; D and trimming were obtained from the DNA. This sample has more than 150,000 clones in its table, and roughly 77% of those were observed once. The ten largest account for about 1.9% of the sample.

The V gene is TRBV27 and the J gene is TRBJ1-6; the D gene cannot be named for sure. This sequence originates from a woman under 40 in good health and CMV-seronegative. The sequencing input was PBMCs. The DNA reads TGTGCCAGCAGTCTCGGCGGGTCCTATAATTCACCCCTCCACTTT. Translated, this is CASSLGGSYNSPLHF.